What follows are 15 T cell receptor beta chains derived from one specimen sequenced in a study of regulatory T cells in long-lasting Graves disease. Documented time point: newly diagnosed GD, antithyroid drugs for less than 3 months. The TCR library was made from RNA that had been extracted from PBMCs in TRIzol. Investigators prepared the TCR beta libraries by applying iRepertoire HTBI primers and Arm-PCR of CDR3 regions. TCRdb passed the multiplex PCR reads through MiXCR, listing each CDR3 protein once. This sample yields 300,000 to 400,000 distinct CDR3 sequences, of which under 20% are seen a single time; more than 30% belongs to the top ten. Material: peripheral blood mononuclear cells (PBMCs), obtained at new diagnosis, from a patient treated with antithyroid drugs. Every receptor here comes from a female donor with Graves disease.

As to this clonotype: This likely traces to a read error, being one base from a far larger clone. CDR3 amino acids: CASSSPLRLEWDEAQYF. The DNA of the CDR3 is TGTGCCAGCAGTTCCCCGCTCCGACTGGAATGGGATGAGGCCCAGTACTTC. The chain carries TRBV12-3 or TRBV12-4 and TRBJ2-5; D remains ambiguous. Trimming stripped 4 bases from V and 9 bases from J, with 27 bases between. CDR3 length equals 17 residues.

V usage is TRBV6-9 and J usage is TRBJ1-5, with 10 bases identical to TRBD1. CDR3 length: 18 residues. V shed 3 bases, J shed 0 bases, and the junction held 8 bases outside the gene matches. CDR1 is MNHGY, CDR2 SVAAGI, per germline. The CDR3 coding sequence is TGTGCCAGCAGTTACGGGACAGGGGCCCAAAATAGCAATCAGCCCCAGCATTTT. The encoded protein is CASSYGTGAQNSNQPQHF.

The table lists this clonotype with many counts. This sequence joins TRBV12-3 or TRBV12-4 and TRBJ2-7, with 11 bases lining up with TRBD1. V trimming: 5 bases; J trimming: 5 bases; junction bases outside the gene matches: 5. The length of the CDR3 is 14 residues. The CDR3 DNA follows: TGTGCCAGCAGTCCGGGACAGGGGGTCGACGAGCAGTACTTC. This encodes CASSPGQGVDEQYF.

This clonotype was found many times. DNA of the CDR3: TGCAGCGTTGAAATTGGCGGTCTTATAACCGGGGAGCTGTTTTTT. As protein: CSVEIGGLITGELFF. V usage is TRBV29-1 and J usage is TRBJ2-2; D is unresolved. Germline-derived CDR1 and CDR2 are SQVTM and ANQGSEA. The CDR3 loop spans 15 amino acids. The ends were cut back, 2 bases at V and 5 bases at J, with 15 bases in the middle.

This clonotype was observed many times. Here the CDR3 DNA reads TGCAGCGTCGCTAGGAGGGACAGTAAGAGGGTCTACGAGCAGTACTTC. Amino acids: CSVARRDSKRVYEQYF. The chain carries TRBV29-1 and TRBJ2-7; weak D call: TRBD1 (7 bases). Germline values: CDR1 SQVTM, CDR2 ANQGSEA. Between the trimmed V and J ends, which lost 6 bases and 3 bases, there was a span of 24 bases. The CDR3 length is 16 residues.

The table lists this clonotype with many counts. This chain uses TRBV9 with TRBJ2-1; D assignment may be TRBD1 or TRBD2 (5 bases each). Germline lookup yields CDR1 SGDLS and CDR2 YYNGEE. V dropped 2 bases and J dropped 5 bases, with 17 bases sitting between them. The CDR3 contains 16 residues. For the CDR3, the DNA is TGTGCCAGCAGCGTCGGGACCCAACCCGTAGACAATGAGCAGTTCTTC. Translated: CASSVGTQPVDNEQFF.

This clonotype was seen a single time. A much larger clone is a single base away; this may be a read error. CDR3 sequence: CASSAPRTGGDEQFF. Written as DNA, the CDR3 is TGTGCCAGCAGCGCTCCGAGGACAGGGGGCGATGAGCAGTTCTTC. The chain combines TRBV11-3 with TRBJ2-5, with 11 positions matching TRBD1. The DNA end is more similar to TRBJ2-1, so the J call may be wrong. The germline gives CDR1 SGHNT, CDR2 YENEEA. The CDR3 loop spans 15 amino acids.

This clonotype was recorded at least ten times. CDR3 nucleotide sequence: TGTGCCAGCAGTTTTGGTCAGTTGGGGTGGATCACTGAAGCTTTCTTT. This sequence encodes CASSFGQLGWITEAFF. This chain connects TRBV28 to TRBJ1-1; D gene ambiguous. CDR3 length equals 16 residues. Germline V gene lookup returns CDR1 MDHEN and CDR2 SYDVKM. With 3 bases removed from V and 4 bases from J, the gap between germline ends came to 18 bases.

For this clonotype: A much larger clone lies a single base off, so this may be a read error. This chain joins TRBV27 and TRBJ2-2; D gene ambiguous. Per the germline V gene, CDR1 is MNHEY and CDR2 is SMNVEV (reference sequence). The V end was cut by 1 base, the J end by 3 bases, with 12 bases between. The CDR3 covers 16 residues. CDR3 nucleotides: TGTGCCAGCAGTTTATTTCTGGGAACGTACACCGGGGAGCTGTTTTTT. Its protein product is CASSLFLGTYTGELFF.

This clonotype appeared many times. The V call is TRBV19, the J call TRBJ2-7; no definite D call. This CDR3 region has 13 residues. The ends were cut back, 8 bases at V and 7 bases at J, with 18 bases in the middle. Germline V lookup: CDR1 LNHDA, CDR2 SQIVND (reference sequence). This chain's CDR3 is CASRGYGRLEQYF. Written as DNA, the CDR3 is TGTGCCAGTCGCGGCTACGGTCGGCTGGAGCAGTACTTC.

This clonotype was counted ten times or more. This chain joins TRBV12-3 or TRBV12-4 and TRBJ1-5; TRBD1 matches at 12 bases. CDR3 size: 17 residues. V gave up 6 bases and J gave up 7 bases; unmatched junction bases: 13. The CDR3 DNA sequence: TGTGCCAGCAGCTTAATTATGGGACAGGGGGCTAGACAGCCCCAGCATTTT. Encoded protein: CASSLIMGQGARQPQHF.

J is TRBJ2-1 and V is TRBV10-3, with 14 positions matching TRBD2. Germline V gene data show CDR1 as ENHRY and CDR2 as SYGVKD. CDR3 length equals 17 residues. Germline trimming cut 6 bases from V and 8 bases from J; bases unmatched to any gene: 12. The chain's CDR3 is CAIRRRGTSGSRDEQFF. In nucleotides, the CDR3 is TGTGCCATCAGACGCCGGGGGACTAGCGGGAGTAGGGATGAGCAGTTCTTC.

The chain combines TRBV19 with TRBJ2-7; D remains unclear. The V and J ends lost 3 bases and 5 bases respectively, with 5 bases between them. CDR1 LNHDA and CDR2 SQIVND come from the germline V gene (reference sequence). This CDR3 contains 11 residues. The CDR3 DNA reads as TGTGCCAGTAGTATCTATAACGAGCAGTACTTC. Translated: CASSIYNEQYF.

This clonotype was detected many times. The chain uses TRBV19 and TRBJ2-3, with a tentative D call TRBD1 (6 bases). Germline V gene data show CDR1 as LNHDA and CDR2 as SQIVND (reference sequence). The CDR3 is made up of 14 amino acids. With 5 bases removed from V and 0 bases from J, the gap between germline ends came to 9 bases. The CDR3 protein is CASSSGVSTDTQYF. For the CDR3, the DNA is TGTGCCAGTAGTTCAGGGGTTAGCACAGATACGCAGTATTTT.

This clonotype was seen a handful of times. The chain joins TRBV2 to TRBJ2-7; D is unresolved. Trimming removed 2 bases from V and 1 base from J, with 9 bases in between. In germline, CDR1 is SNHLY, CDR2 FYNNEI. The CDR3 totals 14 residues. The CDR3 protein is CASSELGESYEQYF. CDR3 in DNA: TGTGCCAGCAGTGAACTTGGGGAATCCTACGAGCAGTACTTC.